This T cell receptor beta chain was sequenced during a study of shared clonotypes between healthy human individuals. It was 300 ng DNA, 28,000 or so T cell genomes, that went into each replicate PCR of unsorted PBMC. Profiling relied on immunoSEQ multiplex PCR, and the TCRdb table lists in-frame clones only, not all of them. This table holds about half a million clones, about 85% found once. This clone was found once. J gave up 7 bases and V 6 bases, and 12 bases lay outside the gene matches. The CDR3 is 15 residues long. The germline V gene has CDR1 SGHNT and CDR2 YENEEA. Free of recent acute infections or vaccinations, the donors were healthy HIV-negative adults.

This sequence joins TRBV11-3 and TRBJ2-1; 7 bases are a match to TRBD2. The receptor comes from a woman aged 40 to 50 in good health. Some clones in this sample may be carry-over from other donors' samples. The specimen sequenced was PBMCs. CDR3 sequence: CASSLAGVRINEQFF. The CDR3 region has the DNA TGTGCCAGCAGTTTGGCGGGGGTCAGGATAAATGAGCAGTTCTTC.